The 9 T cell receptor beta chains in this list originate from one sample, sequenced in a study of control samples from healthy donors and cancer patients. Measured with immunoSEQ multiplex PCR; TCRdb has only the in-frame clones, and not every one. Here the sample spans about 61,000 clones, around 87% being singletons. The sequencing input was PBMCs. These TCRs come from a man in his sixties with colorectal cancer.

The genes are TRBV6-1 and TRBJ2-2; D might be TRBD1 (5 bases). The CDR3 is made up of 14 amino acids. Germline assignment: CDR1 MNHNS and CDR2 SASEGT. Trimming stripped 1 base from V and 8 bases from J, with 11 bases between. CDR3 nucleotide sequence: TGTGCCAGCAGTGAAGTCCAGGGTGCAGGGGAGCTGTTTTTT. It specifies CASSEVQGAGELFF.

V is TRBV18 and J is TRBJ1-5; the D is unclear. CDR1 KGHSH and CDR2 LQKENI come from the germline V gene. Trimming removed 2 bases from V and 2 bases from J, with 7 bases in between. The CDR3 has 14 residues. The CDR3 sequence is CASSPGVGNQPQHF. Here the CDR3 DNA reads TGTGCCAGCTCACCAGGGGTAGGCAATCAGCCCCAGCATTTT.

V is TRBV15 and J is TRBJ2-5; 10 nucleotides align to TRBD1. CDR3 length: 15 amino acids. The germline V gene encodes CDR1 LNHNV and CDR2 YYDKDF (reference sequence). After removal of 1 base from V and 2 bases from J, the junction contained 1 base not matched to a gene. The CDR3 region is CATSRGGQGQETQYF. The CDR3 bases are TGTGCCACCAGCAGAGGGGGACAGGGGCAAGAGACCCAGTACTTC. The full variable domain, in which reference TRBV15 and TRBJ2-5 provide the parts outside the CDR3, is DAMVIQNPRYQVTQFGKPVTLSCSQTLNHNVMYWYQQKSSQAPKLLFHYYDKDFNNEADTPDNFQSRRPNTSFCFLDIRSPGLGDTAMYLCATSRGGQGQETQYFGPGTRLLVL.

This sequence joins TRBV4-3 and TRBJ2-7; D remains ambiguous. Germline CDR1 is LGHNA and CDR2 is YSLEER. V lost 0 bases and J lost 3, with 6 bases in between. This CDR3 is built from 13 residues. For the CDR3, the DNA is TGCGCCAGCAGCCAAGATAAAGGCTACGAGCAGTACTTC. Translation gives CASSQDKGYEQYF.

The rearrangement joins TRBV19 to TRBJ1-1; TRBD1 might be the D (6 bases). Germline CDR1 reads LNHDA; CDR2 reads SQIVND (reference sequence). This CDR3 is 15 amino acids long. The V end was cut by 3 bases, the J end by 1 base, with 12 bases between. For the CDR3, the DNA is TGTGCCAGTAGTATCAAAAACAGGGAGAACACTGAAGCTTTCTTT. It encodes CASSIKNRENTEAFF.

This chain links TRBV20-1 with TRBJ2-7; D is uncertain. Trimming cost V 3 bases and J 5 bases, with 8 bases left between them. This CDR3 has 11 residues. Germline V CDR1 and CDR2: DFQATT, SNEGSKA (reference sequence). The CDR3: CSASGANEQYF. The CDR3, as DNA: TGCAGTGCTAGCGGTGCAAACGAGCAGTACTTC.

Comment on this clone: Other DNA sequences within the sample encode an identical CDR3. This sequence joins TRBV5-1 and TRBJ1-1; D not resolved. With 0 bases removed from V and 2 bases from J, the gap between germline ends came to 5 bases. The length of the CDR3 is 13 residues. Germline V gene sequence: CDR1 SGHRS, CDR2 YFSETQ. The CDR3 bases are TGCGCCAGCAGCTTGGAAGGAAACACTGAAGCTTTCTTT. Translated, it gives CASSLEGNTEAFF.

The chain combines TRBV11-3 with TRBJ2-5, with D perhaps TRBD2 (5 bases). This CDR3 has 16 amino acids. The V and J ends lost 5 bases and 1 base respectively, with 17 bases between them. From germline, CDR1 is SGHNT and CDR2 YENEEA. CDR3 DNA: TGTGCCAGCAGCCACCGGGGTAGTTTGGCCCAAGAGACCCAGTACTTC. The encoded protein is CASSHRGSLAQETQYF. Looking up the rest from reference TRBV11-3 and TRBJ2-5 gives the full variable domain: EAGVVQSPRYKIIEKKQPVAFWCNPISGHNTLYWYLQNLGQGPELLIRYENEEAVDDSQLPKDRFSAERLKGVDSTLKIQPAELGDSAVYLCASSHRGSLAQETQYFGPGTRLLVL.

This chain connects TRBV7-8 to TRBJ2-1; D perhaps matches TRBD1 (5 bases). The CDR3 extends over 14 amino acids. The V end was cut by 1 base, the J end by 6 bases, with 10 bases between. Germline V lookup: CDR1 SGHVS, CDR2 FQNEAQ. CDR3 region: CASSLGGQGNEQFF. The DNA of the CDR3 is TGTGCCAGCAGCTTAGGGGGCCAGGGCAATGAGCAGTTCTTC.